This T cell receptor beta chain is drawn from a study of early T cells in non-severe SARS-CoV-2 infection. For the study at large: Sequencing of bulk RNA from unsorted whole blood was done, without chain pairing.

Per germline, CDR1 DFQATT and CDR2 SNEGSKA (reference sequence). CDR3 length equals 11 residues. V was cut by 6 bases and J by 4 bases, with 10 bases left in between. MiXCR was run by TCRdb on the 5' RACE reads, yielding one entry per CDR3 protein. The data hold tens of thousands of distinct CDR3 sequences, with roughly a tenth observed a single time. For this clonotype: Its antigen remains unknown.

General study findings and limits: Anti-spike CD8 specificities were favored by VDJdb matching, whose results missed private and CD4 specificities.

The V call is TRBV20-1, the J call TRBJ2-7; D remains unclear. The sample comprised whole blood. The receptor comes from an adult who was a healthcare worker with PCR-confirmed SARS-CoV-2 infection or an uninfected control (not recorded which). CDR3 sequence: CSASTGYEQYF. CDR3 in DNA: TGCAGTGCCAGCACGGGTTACGAGCAGTACTTC.